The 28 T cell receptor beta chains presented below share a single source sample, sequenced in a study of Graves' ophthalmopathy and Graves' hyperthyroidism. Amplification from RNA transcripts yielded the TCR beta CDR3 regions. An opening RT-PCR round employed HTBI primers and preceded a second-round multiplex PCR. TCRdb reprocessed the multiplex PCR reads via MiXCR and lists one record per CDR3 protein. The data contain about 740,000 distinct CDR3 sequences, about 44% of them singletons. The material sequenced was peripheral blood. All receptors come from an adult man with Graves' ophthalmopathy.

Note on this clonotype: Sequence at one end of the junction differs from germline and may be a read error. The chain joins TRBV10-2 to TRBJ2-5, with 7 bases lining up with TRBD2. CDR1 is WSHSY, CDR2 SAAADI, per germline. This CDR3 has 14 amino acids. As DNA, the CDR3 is TGTGCCAGCAGCCGACGAGGCGGGAGCGAGACCCAGTACTTC. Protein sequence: CASSRRGGSETQYF.

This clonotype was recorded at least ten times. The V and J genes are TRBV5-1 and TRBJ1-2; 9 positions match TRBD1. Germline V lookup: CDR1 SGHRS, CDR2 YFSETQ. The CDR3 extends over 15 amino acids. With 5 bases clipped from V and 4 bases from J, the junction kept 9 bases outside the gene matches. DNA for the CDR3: TGCGCCAGCAGTTTATCCGGGACAGGGCGCTATGGCTACACCTTC. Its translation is CASSLSGTGRYGYTF.

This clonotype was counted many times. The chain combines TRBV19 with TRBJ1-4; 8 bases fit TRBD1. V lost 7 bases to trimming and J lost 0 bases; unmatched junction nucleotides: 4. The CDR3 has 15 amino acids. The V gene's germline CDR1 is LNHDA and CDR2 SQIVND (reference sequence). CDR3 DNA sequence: TGTGCCAGTAACGACAGGGGAGCAACTAATGAAAAACTGTTTTTT. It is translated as CASNDRGATNEKLFF.

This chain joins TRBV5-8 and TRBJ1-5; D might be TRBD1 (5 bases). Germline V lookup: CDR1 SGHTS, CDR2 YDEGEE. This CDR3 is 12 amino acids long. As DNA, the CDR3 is TGTGCAGTCGGGGGGGGCAATCAGCCCCAGCATTTT. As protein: CAVGGGNQPQHF.

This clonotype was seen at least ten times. The CDR3 region is CASSQTQGGGNTIYF. The CDR3 DNA reads TGTGCCAGCAGTCAAACACAGGGTGGTGGAAACACCATATATTTT. This rearrangement joins TRBV7-6 to TRBJ1-3, with D perhaps matching TRBD1 (6 bases). This CDR3 comprises 15 residues. Germline lookup yields CDR1 SGHVS and CDR2 FNYEAQ. V lost 6 bases and J lost 3, with 15 bases in between.

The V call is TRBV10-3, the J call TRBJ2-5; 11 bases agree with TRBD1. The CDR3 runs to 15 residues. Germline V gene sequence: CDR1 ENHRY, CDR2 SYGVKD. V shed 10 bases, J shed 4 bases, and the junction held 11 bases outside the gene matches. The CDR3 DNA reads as TGTGCCAGCAAGTCAACCGGGACAGGGGGAGAGACCCAGTACTTC. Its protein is CASKSTGTGGETQYF.

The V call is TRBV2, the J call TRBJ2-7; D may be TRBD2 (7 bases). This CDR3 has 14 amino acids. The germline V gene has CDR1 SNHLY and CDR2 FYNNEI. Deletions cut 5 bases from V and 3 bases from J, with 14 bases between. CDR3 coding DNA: TGTGCCAGCAGTTACGGGGGGCGCGACTACGAGCAGTACTTC. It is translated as CASSYGGRDYEQYF.

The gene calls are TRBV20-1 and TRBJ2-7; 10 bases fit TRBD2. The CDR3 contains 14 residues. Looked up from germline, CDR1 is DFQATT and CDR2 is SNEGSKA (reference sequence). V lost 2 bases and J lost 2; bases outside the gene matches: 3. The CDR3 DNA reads TGCAGTGCTAGATTCCTAGCGGGAGCCTACGAGCAGTACTTC. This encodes CSARFLAGAYEQYF.

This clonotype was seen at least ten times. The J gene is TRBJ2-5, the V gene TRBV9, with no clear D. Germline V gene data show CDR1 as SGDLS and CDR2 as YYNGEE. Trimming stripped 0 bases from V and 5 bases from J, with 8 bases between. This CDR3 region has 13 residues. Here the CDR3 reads CASSVEGAETQYF. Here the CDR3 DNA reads TGTGCCAGCAGCGTAGAGGGCGCGGAGACCCAGTACTTC.

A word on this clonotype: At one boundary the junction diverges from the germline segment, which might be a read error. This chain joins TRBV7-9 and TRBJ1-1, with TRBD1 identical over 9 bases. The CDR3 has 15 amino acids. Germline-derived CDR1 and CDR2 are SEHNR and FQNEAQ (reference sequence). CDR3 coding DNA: TGCGCCAGCAGCCAGGATTGGACAGGGGACACTGAAGCTTTCTTT. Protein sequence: CASSQDWTGDTEAFF. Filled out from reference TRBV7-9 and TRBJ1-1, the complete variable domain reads DTGVSQNPRHKITKRGQNVTFRCDPISEHNRLYWYRQTLGQGPEFLTYFQNEAQLEKSRLLSDRFSAERPKGSFSTLEIQRTEQGDSAMYLCASSQDWTGDTEAFFGQGTRLTVV.

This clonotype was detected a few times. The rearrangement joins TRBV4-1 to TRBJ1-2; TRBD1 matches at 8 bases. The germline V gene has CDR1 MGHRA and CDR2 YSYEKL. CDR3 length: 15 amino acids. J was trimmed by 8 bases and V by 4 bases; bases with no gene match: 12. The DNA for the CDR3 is TGCGCCAGCAGCCCCGAATGGGGACAGGCGGGAGGCTACACCTTC. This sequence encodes CASSPEWGQAGGYTF.

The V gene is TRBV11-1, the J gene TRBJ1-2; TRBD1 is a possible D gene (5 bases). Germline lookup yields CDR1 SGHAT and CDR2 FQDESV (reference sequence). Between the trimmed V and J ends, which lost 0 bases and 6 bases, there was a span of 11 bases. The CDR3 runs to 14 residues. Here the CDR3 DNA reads TGTGCCAGCAGCTTAGCAATGGGGGGAGATGGCTACACCTTC. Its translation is CASSLAMGGDGYTF.

As DNA, the CDR3 is TGTGCCAGTAGTGTAAGGACAGAAAATGAAAAACTGTTTTTT. This encodes CASSVRTENEKLFF. This chain connects TRBV19 to TRBJ1-4, with a possible D match to TRBD1 (6 bases). CDR3 length equals 14 residues. V shed 5 bases and J shed 5 bases, with 12 bases lying between them. CDR1 is LNHDA, CDR2 SQIVND, per germline (reference sequence).

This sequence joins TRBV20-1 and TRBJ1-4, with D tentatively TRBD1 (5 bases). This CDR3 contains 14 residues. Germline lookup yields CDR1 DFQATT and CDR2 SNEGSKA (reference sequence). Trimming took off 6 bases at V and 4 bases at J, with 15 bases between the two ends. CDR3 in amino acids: CSADSGRFNEKLFF. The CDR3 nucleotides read TGCAGTGCAGACTCGGGACGGTTTAATGAAAAACTGTTTTTT.

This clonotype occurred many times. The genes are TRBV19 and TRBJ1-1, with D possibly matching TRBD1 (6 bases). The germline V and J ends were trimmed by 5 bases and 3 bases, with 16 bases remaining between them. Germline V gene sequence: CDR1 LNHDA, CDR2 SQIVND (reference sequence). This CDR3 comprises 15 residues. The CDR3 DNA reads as TGTGCCAGTAGTCCCGAGGACAGAACTTACACTGAAGCTTTCTTT. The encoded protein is CASSPEDRTYTEAFF.

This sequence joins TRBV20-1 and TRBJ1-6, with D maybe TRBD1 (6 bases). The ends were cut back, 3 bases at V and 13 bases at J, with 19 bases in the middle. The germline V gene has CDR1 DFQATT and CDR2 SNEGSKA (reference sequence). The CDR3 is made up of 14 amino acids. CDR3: CSASIPPGDQPLHF. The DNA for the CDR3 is TGCAGTGCTAGTATTCCTCCAGGGGATCAGCCCCTCCACTTT.

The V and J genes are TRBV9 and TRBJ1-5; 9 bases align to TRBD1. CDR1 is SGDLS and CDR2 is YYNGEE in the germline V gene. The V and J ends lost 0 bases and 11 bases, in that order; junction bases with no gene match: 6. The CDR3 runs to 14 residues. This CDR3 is CASSVDRGRETQHF. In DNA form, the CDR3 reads TGTGCCAGCAGCGTAGACAGGGGGCGAGAGACCCAGCATTTT.

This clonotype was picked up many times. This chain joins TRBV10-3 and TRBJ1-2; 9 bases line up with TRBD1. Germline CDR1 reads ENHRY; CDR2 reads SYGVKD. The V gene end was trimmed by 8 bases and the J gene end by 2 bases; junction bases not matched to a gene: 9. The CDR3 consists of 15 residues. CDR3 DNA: TGTGCCATCCAGGGACAGGGAAAGTCCAACTATGGCTACACCTTC. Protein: CAIQGQGKSNYGYTF.

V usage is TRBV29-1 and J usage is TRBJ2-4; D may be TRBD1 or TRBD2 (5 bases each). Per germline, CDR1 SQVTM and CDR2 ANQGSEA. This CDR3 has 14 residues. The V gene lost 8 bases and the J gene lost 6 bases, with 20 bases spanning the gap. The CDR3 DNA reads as TGCAGCCTCCCGGGACCACTTACCGGAAACATTCAGTACTTC. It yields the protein CSLPGPLTGNIQYF.

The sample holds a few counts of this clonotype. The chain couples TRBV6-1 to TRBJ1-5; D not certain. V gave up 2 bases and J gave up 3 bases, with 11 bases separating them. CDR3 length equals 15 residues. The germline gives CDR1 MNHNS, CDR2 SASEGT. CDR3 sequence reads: CASSEYATINQPQHF. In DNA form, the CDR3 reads TGTGCCAGCAGTGAATACGCGACAATCAATCAGCCCCAGCATTTT.

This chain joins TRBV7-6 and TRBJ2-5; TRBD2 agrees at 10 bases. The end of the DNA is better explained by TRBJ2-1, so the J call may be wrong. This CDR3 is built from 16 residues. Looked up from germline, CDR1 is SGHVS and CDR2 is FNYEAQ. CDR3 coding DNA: TGTGCCAGCAGCTTAAGTGCTAGCGGGAGTGGGGGTGAGCAGTTCTTC. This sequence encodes CASSLSASGSGGEQFF.

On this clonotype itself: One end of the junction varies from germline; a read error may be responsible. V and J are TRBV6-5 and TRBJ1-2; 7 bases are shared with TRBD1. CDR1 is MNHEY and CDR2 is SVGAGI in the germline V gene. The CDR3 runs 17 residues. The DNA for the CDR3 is TGTGCCAGCAGTCACTCGACCCGGGACGGGACAGACTATGGCTACACCTTC. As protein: CASSHSTRDGTDYGYTF.

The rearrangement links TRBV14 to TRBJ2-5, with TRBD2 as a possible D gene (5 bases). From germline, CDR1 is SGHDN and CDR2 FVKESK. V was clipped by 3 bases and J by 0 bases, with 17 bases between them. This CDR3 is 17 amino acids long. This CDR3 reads CASSHKVSGKYQETQYF. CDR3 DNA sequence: TGTGCCAGCAGCCATAAGGTCAGCGGAAAGTACCAAGAGACCCAGTACTTC. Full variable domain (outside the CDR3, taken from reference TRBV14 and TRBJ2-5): EAGVTQFPSHSVIEKGQTVTLRCDPISGHDNLYWYRRVMGKEIKFLLHFVKESKQDESGMPNNRFLAERTGGTYSTLKVQPAELEDSGVYFCASSHKVSGKYQETQYFGPGTRLLVL.

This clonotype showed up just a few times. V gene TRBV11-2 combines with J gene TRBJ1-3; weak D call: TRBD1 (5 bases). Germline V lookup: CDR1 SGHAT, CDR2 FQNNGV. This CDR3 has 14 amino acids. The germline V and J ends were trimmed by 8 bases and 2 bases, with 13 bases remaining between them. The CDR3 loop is CASAETVAGNTIYF. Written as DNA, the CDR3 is TGTGCCAGCGCAGAGACAGTTGCTGGAAACACCATATATTTT.

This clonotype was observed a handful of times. This CDR3 is CASSRDISAKGGYTF. The CDR3 region has the DNA TGTGCCAGTAGTCGGGACATCTCAGCTAAGGGTGGCTACACCTTC. The chain joins TRBV19 to TRBJ1-2; a weak D match, TRBD1 (6 bases). There are 15 residues in the CDR3. Per germline, CDR1 LNHDA and CDR2 SQIVND (reference sequence). V was shortened by 5 bases and J by 7 bases, with 20 bases between the two germline ends.

CDR3 sequence: CASLTGYSPLHF. CDR3 nucleotide sequence: TGTGCCAGTTTAACAGGGTACTCACCCCTCCACTTT. The V call is TRBV25-1, the J call TRBJ1-6, with D perhaps TRBD1 (6 bases). Per germline, CDR1 MGHDK and CDR2 SYGVNS. This CDR3 is built from 12 residues. V was trimmed by 9 bases and J by 10 bases, leaving 13 bases between them.

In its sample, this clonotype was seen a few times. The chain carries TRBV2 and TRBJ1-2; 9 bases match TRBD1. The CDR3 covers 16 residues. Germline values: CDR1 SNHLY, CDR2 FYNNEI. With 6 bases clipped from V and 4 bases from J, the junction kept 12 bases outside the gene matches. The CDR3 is CASRETGGVWSYGYTF. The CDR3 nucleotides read TGTGCCAGCAGAGAGACAGGGGGGGTTTGGTCCTATGGCTACACCTTC. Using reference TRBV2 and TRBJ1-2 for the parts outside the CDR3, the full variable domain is EPEVTQTPSHQVTQMGQEVILRCVPISNHLYFYWYRQILGQKVEFLVSFYNNEISEKSEIFDDQFSVERPDGSNFTLKIRSTKLEDSAMYFCASRETGGVWSYGYTFGSGTRLTVV.

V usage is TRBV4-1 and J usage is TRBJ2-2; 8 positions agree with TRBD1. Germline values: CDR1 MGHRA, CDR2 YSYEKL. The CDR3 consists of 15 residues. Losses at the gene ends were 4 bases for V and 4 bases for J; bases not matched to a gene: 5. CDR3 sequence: CASSLQGAGTGELFF. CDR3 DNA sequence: TGCGCCAGCAGCCTCCAGGGGGCGGGCACCGGGGAGCTGTTTTTT.